The 22 T cell receptor beta chains listed next were all sequenced from one sample in a study of human T cells and chemical hapten exposure. Documented time point: patch test 2, 6 weeks after DPC sensitization. Treatment meaning: therapeutic diphenylcyclopropenone sensitization with weekly scalp DPC. MiXCR was run by TCRdb on the RACE reads, yielding one entry per CDR3 protein. The table has some 89,000 distinct CDR3 sequences, about 10% seen once. The starting material was whole blood, obtained in connection with sensitization to the hapten diphenylcyclopropenone (DPC). The receptors come from a woman in her 30s with alopecia areata. Some clones in this sample may be carry-over from other donors' samples.

V and J are TRBV28 and TRBJ2-7, with 7 bases lining up with TRBD1. The V segment lost 6 bases and the J segment 3 bases; nucleotides outside the gene matches: 11. The CDR3 spans 15 residues. Per the germline V gene, CDR1 is MDHEN and CDR2 is SYDVKM. The chain's CDR3 is CASSPGQFFLYEQYF. CDR3 bases: TGTGCCAGCAGCCCGGGACAGTTTTTCCTCTACGAGCAGTACTTC.

In its sample, this clonotype was seen a few times. The chain links TRBV28 to TRBJ2-7; D gene ambiguous. The length of the CDR3 is 11 residues. Germline lookup yields CDR1 MDHEN and CDR2 SYDVKM. Trimming cost V 6 bases and J 5 bases, with 8 bases left between them. CDR3 in DNA: TGTGCCAGCAGGGTCAGCGACGAGCAGTACTTC. Amino acids: CASRVSDEQYF.

The chain recombines TRBV29-1 with TRBJ2-7; TRBD1 or TRBD2 may be the D gene (7 bases each). Trimming shortened V by 4 bases and J by 5 bases, and 12 bases separated the two germline ends. Looked up from germline, CDR1 is SQVTM and CDR2 is ANQGSEA. The CDR3 runs to 12 residues. CDR3 nucleotides: TGCAGCGTTGCCCAGGGGGGGAACGAGCAGTACTTC. Translation gives CSVAQGGNEQYF.

The J gene is TRBJ2-5, the V gene TRBV29-1; TRBD1 matches at 10 bases. Trimming at V came to 7 bases and at J to 5 bases, leaving 13 bases not matched to a gene. Germline V gene lookup returns CDR1 SQVTM and CDR2 ANQGSEA. The CDR3 contains 15 residues. The CDR3 loop reads CSAAPSDRGKETQYF. The CDR3 region has the DNA TGCAGCGCCGCCCCCTCGGACAGGGGGAAGGAGACCCAGTACTTC.

The V and J genes are TRBV5-1 and TRBJ1-6; D remains unclear. In germline, CDR1 is SGHRS, CDR2 YFSETQ. CDR3 length: 14 residues. V gave up 1 base and J gave up 6 bases, with 8 bases separating them. In nucleotides, the CDR3 is TGCGCCAGCAGCTTGATTGAGGGTAATTCACCCCTCCACTTT. Translated: CASSLIEGNSPLHF.

The chain combines TRBV15 with TRBJ2-5, with 11 bases fitting TRBD2. CDR1 is LNHNV, CDR2 YYDKDF, per germline (reference sequence). The CDR3 contains 18 residues. With 1 base clipped from V and 7 bases from J, the junction kept 14 bases outside the gene matches. This chain's CDR3 is CATSRGGGLAESLGTQYF. The CDR3 DNA reads as TGTGCCACCAGCAGAGGAGGGGGACTAGCGGAATCACTTGGGACCCAGTACTTC.

This chain connects TRBV29-1 to TRBJ1-4, with a weak D call TRBD1 (5 bases). Germline V gene lookup returns CDR1 SQVTM and CDR2 ANQGSEA. Trimming stripped 4 bases from V and 7 bases from J, with 13 bases between. The length of the CDR3 is 13 residues. CDR3 region: CSVASPGGEKLFF. DNA of the CDR3: TGCAGCGTTGCCAGCCCCGGGGGTGAAAAACTGTTTTTT.

Many counts were recorded for this clonotype. The chain links TRBV10-2 to TRBJ2-5, with TRBD1 identical over 7 bases. CDR3 length: 15 amino acids. The germline V gene encodes CDR1 WSHSY and CDR2 SAAADI. The V segment lost 6 bases and the J segment 0 bases; nucleotides outside the gene matches: 7. Written as DNA, the CDR3 is TGCGCCAGCAGCAGTACAGGGGCTTACCAAGAGACCCAGTACTTC. It is translated as CASSSTGAYQETQYF.

This clonotype was seen more than once but under ten times. J is TRBJ2-3 and V is TRBV7-8; D not certain. V gave up 4 bases and J gave up 1 base, with 18 bases separating them. The CDR3 consists of 17 residues. Germline-derived CDR1 and CDR2 are SGHVS and FQNEAQ. CDR3 residues: CASSSRAPLGRTDTQYF. CDR3 nucleotide sequence: TGTGCCAGCAGCTCTAGAGCCCCTCTAGGGCGCACAGATACGCAGTATTTT.

This clonotype was found many times. V and J are TRBV27 and TRBJ2-4, with D perhaps assigned TRBD1 or TRBD2 (5 bases each). This CDR3 has 16 amino acids. Per germline, CDR1 MNHEY and CDR2 SMNVEV (reference sequence). Trimming removed 6 bases from V and 6 bases from J, with 21 bases in between. The chain's CDR3 is CASSPIGVGAANIQYF. The CDR3 nucleotides are TGTGCCAGCAGCCCTATCGGGGTCGGGGCGGCAAACATTCAGTACTTC.

This clonotype was seen a handful of times. The rearrangement joins TRBV27 to TRBJ2-2; D is possibly TRBD1 (6 bases). V shed 8 bases and J shed 3 bases, with 16 bases lying between them. The CDR3 is 15 residues long. Looked up from germline, CDR1 is MNHEY and CDR2 is SMNVEV (reference sequence). The CDR3, as DNA: TGTGCCAGCGTTGGCCTGGGACACTACACCGGGGAGCTGTTTTTT. This translates into CASVGLGHYTGELFF.

This clonotype was observed a few times. This rearrangement joins TRBV28 to TRBJ1-2; D unresolved. In germline, CDR1 is MDHEN, CDR2 SYDVKM. CDR3 size: 14 residues. V was clipped by 4 bases and J by 2 bases, with 11 bases between them. This chain's CDR3 is CASSSSVGNYGYTF. Written as DNA, the CDR3 is TGTGCCAGCAGTTCGTCCGTGGGGAACTATGGCTACACCTTC.

This clonotype has more than one count but fewer than ten. The gene calls are TRBV12-3 or TRBV12-4 and TRBJ2-7, with a weak D call TRBD2 (7 bases). This CDR3 comprises 14 residues. V shed 6 bases and J shed 4 bases, with 16 bases lying between them. CDR3 nucleotides: TGTGCCAGCAGCCTGGGGGGGGGCGTGTACGAGCAGTACTTC. This gives the protein CASSLGGGVYEQYF.

This clonotype was picked up many times. The chain employs TRBV18 and TRBJ2-5, with 9 bases matching TRBD1. Germline V gives CDR1 KGHSH, CDR2 LQKENI. This CDR3 contains 16 residues. V gave up 6 bases and J gave up 4 bases; unmatched junction bases: 12. As DNA, the CDR3 is TGTGCCAGCTCCTTGAACTCCGGGACAGGGCGAGAGACCCAGTACTTC. Its translation is CASSLNSGTGRETQYF.

This clonotype showed up just a few times. V gene TRBV27 combines with J gene TRBJ2-2, with 9 positions matching TRBD2. Per germline, CDR1 MNHEY and CDR2 SMNVEV (reference sequence). Trimming removed 6 bases from V and 7 bases from J; junction bases left unmatched: 9. The CDR3 covers 15 residues. Written as DNA, the CDR3 is TGTGCCAGCAGCCTTAGCGGGAGATTTTACGGGGAGCTGTTTTTT. Translated, it gives CASSLSGRFYGELFF.

This clonotype has only a few counts. This rearrangement joins TRBV9 to TRBJ2-1; D uncertain. This CDR3 spans 14 amino acids. Germline V lookup: CDR1 SGDLS, CDR2 YYNGEE. V gave up 4 bases and J gave up 0 bases, with 8 bases separating them. The CDR3 sequence is CASSYLSSYNEQFF. CDR3 nucleotides: TGTGCCAGCAGCTATTTGAGCTCCTACAATGAGCAGTTCTTC.

This clonotype was recorded at least ten times. The chain employs TRBV7-9 and TRBJ2-1; possible D gene TRBD2, 6 bases. CDR3 length: 14 residues. Trimming pared 2 bases from V and 7 bases from J, leaving 12 bases between. Germline V lookup: CDR1 SEHNR, CDR2 FQNEAQ (reference sequence). Here the CDR3 DNA reads TGTGCCAGCAGCTTAAGGAGACTAGAGAATGAGCAGTTCTTC. This translates into CASSLRRLENEQFF.

Many counts were recorded for this clonotype. V and J are TRBV10-1 and TRBJ2-1; 11 nucleotides line up with TRBD1. Germline loops: CDR1 WNHNN, CDR2 SYGVQD (reference sequence). V lost 6 bases to trimming and J lost 4 bases; unmatched junction nucleotides: 2. CDR3 length: 14 residues. CDR3 loop: CASSRDRGYNEQFF. Written as DNA, the CDR3 is TGCGCCAGCAGCCGGGACAGGGGGTACAATGAGCAGTTCTTC.

This clonotype was seen repeatedly, ten times or more. The rearrangement joins TRBV5-1 to TRBJ1-4; 9 bases line up with TRBD1. The V segment lost 4 bases and the J segment 5 bases; nucleotides outside the gene matches: 6. Germline V gene data show CDR1 as SGHRS and CDR2 as YFSETQ. This CDR3 contains 15 residues. The DNA of the CDR3 is TGCGCCAGCAGCATCACCGGGACAGGGAATGAAAAACTGTTTTTT. Translating gives CASSITGTGNEKLFF.

This clonotype was observed many times. The V call is TRBV11-3, the J call TRBJ2-2, with 8 bases identical to TRBD1. The CDR3 is 16 amino acids. The V gene end was trimmed by 5 bases and the J gene end by 5 bases; junction bases not matched to a gene: 10. Germline V gene lookup returns CDR1 SGHNT and CDR2 YENEEA. CDR3 in amino acids: CASSPFGQGRTGELFF. The CDR3 nucleotides are TGTGCCAGCAGCCCCTTCGGACAGGGACGTACCGGGGAGCTGTTTTTT.

This clonotype occurred many times. The chain employs TRBV19 and TRBJ1-5; D not resolved. The CDR3 is 13 amino acids. CDR1 LNHDA and CDR2 SQIVND come from the germline V gene (reference sequence). The V end was cut by 2 bases, the J end by 4 bases, with 6 bases between. The CDR3 reads CASSITWNQPQHF. CDR3 coding DNA: TGTGCCAGTAGTATAACGTGGAATCAGCCCCAGCATTTT.

This clonotype appeared many times. The rearrangement uses TRBV27 and TRBJ1-5; D is possibly TRBD1 (6 bases). CDR3 length: 14 residues. V shed 3 bases and J shed 4 bases, with 10 bases lying between them. CDR1 and CDR2 (germline): MNHEY, SMNVEV (reference sequence). The CDR3 region is CASSFGGPNQPQHF. In DNA form, the CDR3 reads TGTGCCAGCAGTTTTGGGGGGCCTAATCAGCCCCAGCATTTT.